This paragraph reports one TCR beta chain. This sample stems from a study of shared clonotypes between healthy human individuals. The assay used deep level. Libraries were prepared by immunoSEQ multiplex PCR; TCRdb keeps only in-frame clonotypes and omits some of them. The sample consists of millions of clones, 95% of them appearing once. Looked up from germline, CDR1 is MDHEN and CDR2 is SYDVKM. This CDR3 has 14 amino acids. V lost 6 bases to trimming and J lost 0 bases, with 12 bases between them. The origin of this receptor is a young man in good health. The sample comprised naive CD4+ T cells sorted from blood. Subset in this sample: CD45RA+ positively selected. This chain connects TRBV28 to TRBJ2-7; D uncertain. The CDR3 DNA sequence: TGTGCCAGCAGCCAGACTGCCAGCTCCTACGAGCAGTACTTC. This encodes CASSQTASSYEQYF.